This is a list of T cell receptor beta chains from one sample in a study of T cell responses to AZD1222 COVID-19 vaccine. Assay: immunoSEQ multiplex PCR; the TCRdb copy retains only in-frame clones and omits some. Of roughly 150,000 clones detected, about 85% appear once; the ten largest clones hold more than 6.5%. Source: peripheral blood, taken after recovery from COVID-19. Source of these receptors: an adult who had recovered from COVID-19. Each CDR3 is given with its conserved first and last residue. Fields, in order: D gene, V gene, J gene, clone size, CDR3 DNA, CDR3 protein. The D gene is left open where the match is weak. A row's size may be missing; if present it is once, few, many or a size class.

-,TRBV6-5,TRBJ1-1,once,TGTGCCAGCACCCCCCGGAGGACTGAAGCTTTCTTT,CASTPRRTEAFF
-,TRBV7-9,TRBJ1-2,-,TGTGCCAGCAGCTTATTAGACGGAGGCTACACCTTC,CASSLLDGGYTF
-,TRBV19,TRBJ2-3,once,TGTGCCAGTAGTACGTGGGATAGCACAGATACGCAGTATTTT,CASSTWDSTDTQYF
TRBD1,TRBV25-1,TRBJ2-7,few,TGTGCCAGCAGTGAAGGAGGACAGGACCTTTACGAGCAGTACTTC,CASSEGGQDLYEQYF
TRBD1,TRBV19,TRBJ1-2,-,TGTGCCAGTAGTAAGGGACAGGGATATGGCTACACCTTC,CASSKGQGYGYTF
-,TRBV5-4,TRBJ2-7,once,TGTGCCAGCAGCTTTACGGACCAGGACGAGCAGTACTTC,CASSFTDQDEQYF
-,TRBV15,TRBJ2-7,-,TGTGCCACCAGCAGAGATCTTGTAAGGGCCGGCGGGACGGTATCATACGAGCAGTACTTC,CATSRDLVRAGGTVSYEQYF
-,TRBV5-4,TRBJ2-7,-,TGTGCCAGCAGTCTTGGCGTCCCAGGGGTAGACCGCGAGCAGTACTTC,CASSLGVPGVDREQYF
-,TRBV4-3,TRBJ2-7,once,TGCGCCAGCAGCCAAGAGCCCCTCGAAGGAGAGCAGTACTTC,CASSQEPLEGEQYF
TRBD2,TRBV9,TRBJ2-7,-,TGTGCCAGCAGCGTTACTAGCGGGAGTTACGAGCAGTACTTC,CASSVTSGSYEQYF
-,TRBV4-3,TRBJ1-2,-,TGCGCCAGCAGCCCGGCGGGGAACAACTATGGCTACACCTTC,CASSPAGNNYGYTF
-,TRBV5-1,TRBJ2-6,-,TGCGCCAGCAGCTTGGCAGGGGCTGGCTCTGGGGCCAACGTCCTGACTTTC,CASSLAGAGSGANVLTF
-,TRBV19,TRBJ2-3,-,TGTGCCAGTACCGACGAGGGCAGGGGCACAGATACGCAGTATTTT,CASTDEGRGTDTQYF
TRBD1,TRBV6-4,TRBJ1-1,-,TGTGCCAGCAGTCGGACAGGGGGGAACACTGAAGCTTTCTTT,CASSRTGGNTEAFF
-,TRBV11-2,TRBJ2-7,-,TGTGCCAGCAGCCACTACCGCTTTGAGCAGTACTTC,CASSHYRFEQYF
-,TRBV5-1,TRBJ2-5,-,TGCGCCAGCAGCTTGATGACAGGTGAAGAGACCCAGTACTTC,CASSLMTGEETQYF
-,TRBV7-9,TRBJ1-5,once,TGTGCCAGCAGCTTAGGGGACCACCCAGGGCAGCCCCAGCATTTT,CASSLGDHPGQPQHF
TRBD1,TRBV5-1,TRBJ1-1,few,TGCGCCAGCAGCTCGGGACAGCCGAACACTGAAGCTTTCTTT,CASSSGQPNTEAFF
-,TRBV6-1,TRBJ2-3,-,TGTGCCAGCAGTGAAGACCGAACCACAGATACGCAGTATTTT,CASSEDRTTDTQYF
TRBD1,TRBV27,TRBJ1-4,once,TGTGCCAGCAGTTTAGATCTCACCGGGACAGTCGATCCCCGGGGGGATAATGAAAAACTGTTTTTT,CASSLDLTGTVDPRGDNEKLFF
TRBD2,TRBV12-3/TRBV12-4,TRBJ2-5,-,TGTGCCAGCAAAGCGGGGATTCAAGAGACCCAGTACTTC,CASKAGIQETQYF
TRBD1,TRBV19,TRBJ2-1,-,TGTGCCAGTAGTATATTTAGGGGAGACAGGGGGCGATTCGCCAATGAGCAGTTCTTC,CASSIFRGDRGRFANEQFF
TRBD1,TRBV7-9,TRBJ1-2,-,TGTGCCAGCAGCTTAGACACAGGGGACTATGGCTACACCTTC,CASSLDTGDYGYTF
-,TRBV5-1,TRBJ2-5,-,TGCGCCAGCAGCTCCAGCCCCGAAGAGACCCAGTACTTC,CASSSSPEETQYF
-,TRBV5-4,TRBJ2-5,-,TGTGCCAGCAGCCGGGACCATGCGGAGACCCAGTACTTC,CASSRDHAETQYF
-,TRBV27,TRBJ2-7,-,TGTGCCAGCAGTTTAGGCGGCTTCCCGGGGGAGCAGTACTTC,CASSLGGFPGEQYF
-,TRBV4-3,TRBJ2-7,-,TGCGCCAGCAGCCAAATCAAGGGGGACTATGCCTACGAGCAGTACTTC,CASSQIKGDYAYEQYF
-,TRBV10-2,TRBJ2-2,-,TGCGCCAGCAGAGTATCTTCGACAGGAGGAACCGGGGAGCTGTTTTTT,CASRVSSTGGTGELFF
-,TRBV7-7,TRBJ1-1,-,TGTGCTAGCAGCCCGTACAGGGACCCGAACACTGAAGCTTTCTTT,CASSPYRDPNTEAFF